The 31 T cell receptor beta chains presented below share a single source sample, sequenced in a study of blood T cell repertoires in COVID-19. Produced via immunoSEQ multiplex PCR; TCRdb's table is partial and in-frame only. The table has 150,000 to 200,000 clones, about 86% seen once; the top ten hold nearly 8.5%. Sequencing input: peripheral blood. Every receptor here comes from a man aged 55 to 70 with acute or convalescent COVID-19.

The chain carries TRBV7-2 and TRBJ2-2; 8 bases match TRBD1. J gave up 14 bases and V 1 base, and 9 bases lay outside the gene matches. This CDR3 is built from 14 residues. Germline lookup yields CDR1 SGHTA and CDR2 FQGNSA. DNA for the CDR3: TGTGCCAGCAGCTTAGGGTGGGCAACAGGGGGTCTGTTTTTT. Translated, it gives CASSLGWATGGLFF.

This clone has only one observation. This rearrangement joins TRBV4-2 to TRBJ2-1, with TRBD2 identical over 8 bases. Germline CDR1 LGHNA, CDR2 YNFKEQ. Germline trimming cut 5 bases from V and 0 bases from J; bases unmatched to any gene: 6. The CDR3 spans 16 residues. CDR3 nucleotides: TGTGCCAGCAGCAAGATAGCGGGGAGCTCCTACAATGAGCAGTTCTTC. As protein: CASSKIAGSSYNEQFF.

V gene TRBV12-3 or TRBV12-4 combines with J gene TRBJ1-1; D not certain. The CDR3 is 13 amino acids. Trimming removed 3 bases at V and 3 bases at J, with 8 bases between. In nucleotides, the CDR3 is TGTGCCAGCAGTTTCGGTGAAGACACTGAAGCTTTCTTT. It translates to CASSFGEDTEAFF.

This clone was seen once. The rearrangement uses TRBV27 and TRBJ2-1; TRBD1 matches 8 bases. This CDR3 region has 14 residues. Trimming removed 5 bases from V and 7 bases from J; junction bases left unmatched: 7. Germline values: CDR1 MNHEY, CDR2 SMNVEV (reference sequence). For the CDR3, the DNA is TGTGCCAGCAGTCCTAGGACAGGGATGAATGAGCAGTTCTTC. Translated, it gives CASSPRTGMNEQFF.

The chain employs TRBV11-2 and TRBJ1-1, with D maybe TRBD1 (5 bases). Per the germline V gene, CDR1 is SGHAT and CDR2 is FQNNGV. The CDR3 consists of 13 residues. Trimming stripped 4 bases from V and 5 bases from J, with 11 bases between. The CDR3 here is CASSSAQGTEAFF. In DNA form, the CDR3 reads TGTGCCAGCAGCTCTGCTCAGGGTACTGAAGCTTTCTTT.

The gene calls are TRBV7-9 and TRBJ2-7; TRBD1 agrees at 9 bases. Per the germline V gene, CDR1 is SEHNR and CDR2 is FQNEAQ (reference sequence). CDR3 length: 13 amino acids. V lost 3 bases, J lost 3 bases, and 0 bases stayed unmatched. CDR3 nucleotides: TGTGCCAGCAGCTTGGACAGGGGCTACGAGCAGTACTTC. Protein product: CASSLDRGYEQYF.

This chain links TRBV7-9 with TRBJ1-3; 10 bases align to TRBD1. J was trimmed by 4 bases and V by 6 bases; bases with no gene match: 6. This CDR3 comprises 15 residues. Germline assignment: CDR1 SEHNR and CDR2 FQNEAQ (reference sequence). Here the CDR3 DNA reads TGTGCCAGCAGTAGGATGGGACAGGGGGGAAACACCATATATTTT. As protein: CASSRMGQGGNTIYF.

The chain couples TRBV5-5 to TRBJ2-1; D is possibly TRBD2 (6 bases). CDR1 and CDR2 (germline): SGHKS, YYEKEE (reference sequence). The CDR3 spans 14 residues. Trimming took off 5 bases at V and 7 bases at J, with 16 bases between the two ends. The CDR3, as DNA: TGTGCCAGCAGTCTTGCCTATGCGGGAAATGAGCAGTTCTTC. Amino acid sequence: CASSLAYAGNEQFF. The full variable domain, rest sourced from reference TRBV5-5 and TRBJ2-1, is DAGVTQSPTHLIKTRGQQVTLRCSPISGHKSVSWYQQVLGQGPQFIFQYYEKEERGRGNFPDRFSARQFPNYSSELNVNALLLGDSALYLCASSLAYAGNEQFFGPGTRLTVL.

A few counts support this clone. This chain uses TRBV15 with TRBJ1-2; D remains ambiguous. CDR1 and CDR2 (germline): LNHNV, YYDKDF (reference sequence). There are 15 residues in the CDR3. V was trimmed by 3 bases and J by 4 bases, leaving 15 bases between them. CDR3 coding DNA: TGTGCCACCAGCAGTCGAAACTCTATCTTCTATGGCTACACCTTC. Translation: CATSSRNSIFYGYTF.

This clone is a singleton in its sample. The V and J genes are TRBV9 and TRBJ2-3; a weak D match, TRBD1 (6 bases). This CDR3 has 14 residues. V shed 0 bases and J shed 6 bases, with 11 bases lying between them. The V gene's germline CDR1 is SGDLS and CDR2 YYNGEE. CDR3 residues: CASSVGLGADTQYF. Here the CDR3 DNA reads TGTGCCAGCAGCGTAGGACTGGGGGCGGATACGCAGTATTTT.

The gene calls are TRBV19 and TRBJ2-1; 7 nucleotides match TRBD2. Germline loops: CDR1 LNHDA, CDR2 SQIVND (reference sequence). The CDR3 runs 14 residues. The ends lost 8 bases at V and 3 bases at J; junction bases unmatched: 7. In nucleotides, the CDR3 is TGTGCCAGTTCTCTAGCGGATCTCTACAATGAGCAGTTCTTC. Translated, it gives CASSLADLYNEQFF.

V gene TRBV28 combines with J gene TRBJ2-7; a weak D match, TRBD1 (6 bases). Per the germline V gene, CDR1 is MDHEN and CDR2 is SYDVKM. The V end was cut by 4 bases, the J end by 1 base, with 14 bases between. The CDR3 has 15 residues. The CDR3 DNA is TGTGCCAGCAGTTATTATCGGGACACATCCTACGAGCAGTACTTC. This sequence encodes CASSYYRDTSYEQYF.

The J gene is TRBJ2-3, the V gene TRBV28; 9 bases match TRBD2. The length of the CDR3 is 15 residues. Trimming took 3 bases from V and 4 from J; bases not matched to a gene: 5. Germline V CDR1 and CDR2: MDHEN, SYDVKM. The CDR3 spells CASSFGAGGADTQYF. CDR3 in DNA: TGTGCCAGCAGTTTTGGAGCGGGAGGAGCAGATACGCAGTATTTT.

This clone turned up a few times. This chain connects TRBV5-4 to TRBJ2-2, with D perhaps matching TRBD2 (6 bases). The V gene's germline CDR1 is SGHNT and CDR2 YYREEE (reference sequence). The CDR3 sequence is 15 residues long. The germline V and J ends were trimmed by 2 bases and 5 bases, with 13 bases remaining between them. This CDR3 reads CASSFPGVGTGELFF. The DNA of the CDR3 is TGTGCCAGCAGCTTTCCGGGGGTGGGTACCGGGGAGCTGTTTTTT.

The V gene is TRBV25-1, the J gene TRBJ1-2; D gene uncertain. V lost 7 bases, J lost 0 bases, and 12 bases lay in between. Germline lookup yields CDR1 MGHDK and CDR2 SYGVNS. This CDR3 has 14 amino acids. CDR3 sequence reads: CASKKIQPNYGYTF. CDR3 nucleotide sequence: TGTGCCAGCAAAAAAATACAGCCTAACTATGGCTACACCTTC.

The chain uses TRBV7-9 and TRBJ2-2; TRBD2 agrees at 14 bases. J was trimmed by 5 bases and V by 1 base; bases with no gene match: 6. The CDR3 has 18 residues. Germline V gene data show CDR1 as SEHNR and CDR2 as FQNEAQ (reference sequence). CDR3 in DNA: TGTGCCAGCAGCTTAGGTGGGACTAGCGGGAGAGGGACCGGGGAGCTGTTTTTT. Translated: CASSLGGTSGRGTGELFF.

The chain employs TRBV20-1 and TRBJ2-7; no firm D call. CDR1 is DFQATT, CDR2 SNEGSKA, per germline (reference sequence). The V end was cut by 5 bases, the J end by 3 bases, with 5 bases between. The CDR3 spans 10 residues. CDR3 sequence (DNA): TGCAGTGCTCTCTACTACGAGCAGTACTTC. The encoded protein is CSALYYEQYF.

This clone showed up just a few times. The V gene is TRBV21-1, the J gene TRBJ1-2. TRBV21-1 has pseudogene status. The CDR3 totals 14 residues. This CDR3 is CARKCPGSSYGYTF. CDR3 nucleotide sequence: TGTGCCCGAAAATGTCCGGGGTCCTCCTATGGCTACACCTTC.

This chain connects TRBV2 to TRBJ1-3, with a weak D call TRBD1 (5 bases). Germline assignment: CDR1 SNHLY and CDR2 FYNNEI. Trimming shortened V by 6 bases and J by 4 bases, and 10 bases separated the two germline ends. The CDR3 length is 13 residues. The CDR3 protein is CASSGREGNTIYF. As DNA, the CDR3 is TGTGCCAGCAGCGGCAGGGAAGGAAACACCATATATTTT. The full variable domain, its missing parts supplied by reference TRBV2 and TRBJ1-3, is EPEVTQTPSHQVTQMGQEVILRCVPISNHLYFYWYRQILGQKVEFLVSFYNNEISEKSEIFDDQFSVERPDGSNFTLKIRSTKLEDSAMYFCASSGREGNTIYFGEGSWLTVV.

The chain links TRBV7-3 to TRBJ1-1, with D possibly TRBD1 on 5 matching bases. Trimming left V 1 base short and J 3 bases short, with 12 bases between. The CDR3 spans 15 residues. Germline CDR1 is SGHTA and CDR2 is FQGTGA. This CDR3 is CASSLNVGTDTEAFF. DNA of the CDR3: TGTGCCAGCAGCTTAAATGTAGGGACTGACACTGAAGCTTTCTTT.

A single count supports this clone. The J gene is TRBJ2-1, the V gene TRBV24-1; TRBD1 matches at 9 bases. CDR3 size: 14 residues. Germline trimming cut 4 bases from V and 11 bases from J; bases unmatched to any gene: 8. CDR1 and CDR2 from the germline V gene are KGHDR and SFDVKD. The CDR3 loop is CATSDPGTGFKQFF. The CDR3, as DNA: TGTGCCACCAGTGACCCCGGGACAGGGTTCAAGCAGTTCTTC.

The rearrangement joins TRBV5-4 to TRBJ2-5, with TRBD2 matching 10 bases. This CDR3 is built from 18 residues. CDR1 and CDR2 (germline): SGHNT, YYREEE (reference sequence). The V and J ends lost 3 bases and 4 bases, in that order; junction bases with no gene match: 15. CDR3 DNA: TGTGCCAGCAGCTCAGGACAGAGACCGGGACTAGCGCCAGAGACCCAGTACTTC. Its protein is CASSSGQRPGLAPETQYF.

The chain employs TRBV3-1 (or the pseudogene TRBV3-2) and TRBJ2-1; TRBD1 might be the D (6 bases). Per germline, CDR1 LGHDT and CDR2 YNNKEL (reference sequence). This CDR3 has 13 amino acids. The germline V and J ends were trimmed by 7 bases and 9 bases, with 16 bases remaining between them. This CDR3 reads CASTLGRGGEQFF. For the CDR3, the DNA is TGTGCCAGCACTCTAGGGAGAGGGGGTGAGCAGTTCTTC.

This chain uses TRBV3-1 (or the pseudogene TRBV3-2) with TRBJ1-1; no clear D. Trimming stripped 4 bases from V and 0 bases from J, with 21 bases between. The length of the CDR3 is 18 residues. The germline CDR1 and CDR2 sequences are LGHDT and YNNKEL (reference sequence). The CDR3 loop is CASSPPSWEPSMNTEAFF. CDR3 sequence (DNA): TGTGCCAGCAGCCCACCTTCGTGGGAGCCTTCTATGAACACTGAAGCTTTCTTT.

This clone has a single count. The CDR3 loop reads CASSLAGVSYNEQFF. CDR3 coding DNA: TGTGCCAGCAGCCTAGCGGGAGTATCCTACAATGAGCAGTTCTTC. This chain connects TRBV6-5 to TRBJ2-1; 10 nucleotides match TRBD2. From germline, CDR1 is MNHEY and CDR2 SVGAGI. CDR3 size: 15 residues. Trimming took 6 bases from V and 1 from J; bases not matched to a gene: 3.

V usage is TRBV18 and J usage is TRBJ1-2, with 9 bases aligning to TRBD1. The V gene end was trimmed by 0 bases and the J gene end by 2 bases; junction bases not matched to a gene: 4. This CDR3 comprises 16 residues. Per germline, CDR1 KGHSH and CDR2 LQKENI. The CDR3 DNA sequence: TGTGCCAGCTCACCACCGACAGGGGGGAAAAACTATGGCTACACCTTC. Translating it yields CASSPPTGGKNYGYTF.

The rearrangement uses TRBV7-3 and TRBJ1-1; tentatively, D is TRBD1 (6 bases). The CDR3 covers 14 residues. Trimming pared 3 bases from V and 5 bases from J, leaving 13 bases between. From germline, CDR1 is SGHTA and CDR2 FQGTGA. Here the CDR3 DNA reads TGTGCCAGCAGCTTGGGGGCCTCAGGGACTGAAGCTTTCTTT. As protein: CASSLGASGTEAFF. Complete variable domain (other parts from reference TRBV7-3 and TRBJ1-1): GAGVSQTPSNKVTEKGKYVELRCDPISGHTALYWYRQSLGQGPEFLIYFQGTGAADDSGLPNDRFFAVRPEGSVSTLKIQRTERGDSAVYLCASSLGASGTEAFFGQGTRLTVV.

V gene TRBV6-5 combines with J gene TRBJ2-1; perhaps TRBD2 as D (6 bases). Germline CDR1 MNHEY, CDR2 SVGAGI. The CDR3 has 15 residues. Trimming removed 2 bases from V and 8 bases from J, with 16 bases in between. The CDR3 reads CASSYPGYGGHEQFF. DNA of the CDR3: TGTGCCAGCAGTTACCCGGGCTATGGAGGGCATGAGCAGTTCTTC.

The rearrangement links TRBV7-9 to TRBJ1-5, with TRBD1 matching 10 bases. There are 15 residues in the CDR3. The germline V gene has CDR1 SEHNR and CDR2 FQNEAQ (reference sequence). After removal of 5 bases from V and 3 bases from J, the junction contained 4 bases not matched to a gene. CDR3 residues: CASSSGTGVNQPQHF. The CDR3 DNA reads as TGTGCCAGCAGCAGCGGGACAGGGGTCAATCAGCCCCAGCATTTT.

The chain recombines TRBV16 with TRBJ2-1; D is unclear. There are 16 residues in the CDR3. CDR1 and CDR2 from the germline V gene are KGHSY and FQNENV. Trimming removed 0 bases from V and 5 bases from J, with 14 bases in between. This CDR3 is CASSQSVSVINNEQFF. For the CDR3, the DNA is TGTGCCAGCAGCCAATCCGTATCCGTTATAAACAATGAGCAGTTCTTC. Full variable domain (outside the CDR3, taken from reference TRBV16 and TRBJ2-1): GEEVAQTPKHLVRGEGQKAKLYCAPIKGHSYVFWYQQVLKNEFKFLISFQNENVFDETGMPKERFSAKCLPNSPCSLEIQATKLEDSAVYFCASSQSVSVINNEQFFGPGTRLTVL.

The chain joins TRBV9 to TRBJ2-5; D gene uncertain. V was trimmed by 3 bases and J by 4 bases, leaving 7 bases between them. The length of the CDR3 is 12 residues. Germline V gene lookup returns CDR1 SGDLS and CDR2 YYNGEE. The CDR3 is CASSGPGETQYF. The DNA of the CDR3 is TGTGCCAGCAGCGGGCCGGGAGAGACCCAGTACTTC.